This record concerns one T cell receptor (beta chain) sequence. Its antigen is not yet known. No quality values exist for individual bases; no much larger clone is one base distant. The sample is drawn from a study of T cell responses to AZD1222 COVID-19 vaccine (dated by TCRdb to the early 2020s). As for the study more broadly: TCR sequencing covered more than 230 trial participants: roughly 200 given two doses of AZD1222 and around 26 given two doses of MenACWY control vaccine. Trial participants were enrolled into age subgroups of 18-55, 56-69 and 70-plus years, which contained about 160, 30 and 59 TCR-sequenced participants, respectively. Here is what the overall study found, with its caveats: In the small 56-69-year group, the increase in depth fell short of significance, most likely because of low power. The vaccine-associated CD4 TCRs covered the entire spike protein, and the dominant responses fell in regions 160-218 and 743-854. Because no day 14 peak-response samples were available, the repertoires could be characterized only after the peak T cell response. Epitopes outside the regions mutated in the B.1.351 and B.1.1.7 variants were reportedly recognized by nearly half of the unique spike-specific TCRs. Participants were mostly white British, with more females than males. The authors suggested clonal diversity may have been underestimated. Only five to seven AZD1222 recipients were SARS-CoV-2 seropositive at baseline, limiting conclusions about previously exposed vaccinees. After two AZD1222 doses, spike-specific TCR breadth and depth were significantly higher than at day 0 and than in MenACWY recipients.

The sample's time point label, decoded: about 28 days (+/-7) after the second vaccine dose. The treatment or condition label, as the study defines it: meningococcal conjugate vaccine given as trial control. Vaccinee samples came from UK trials COV001 and COV002, including a single-blind randomized controlled phase 2/3 trial of AZD1222 (ChAdOx1 nCoV-19) in healthy adults. For TCRbeta chain sequencing, PBMC samples from trial participants were taken at day 0 and at day 28 after the second dose. Inclusive of the bounding cysteine and phenylalanine, the CDR3 is 15 residues long. The retained sequence is limited to the CDR3, 45 bases, with the frame set at the first base. V loses 2 bases, J loses 2 bases, and the germline ends lie 14 bases apart. CDR1 SGDLS and CDR2 YYNGEE were looked up in the germline V gene. The CDR3 regions of human TCRbeta chains were analyzed by immunosequencing. For the original study's pipeline: Repertoire TCRs were checked for matches against a reference library of SARS-CoV-2-specific TCRs that had been generated using the MIRA antigen-specificity platform. Breadth meant the fraction of unique TCRs that were SARS-CoV-2-associated, whereas depth meant the fraction of total T cells that were SARS-CoV-2-associated. Using the MIRA data, every spike-specific TCR was mapped to the spike region that the TCR reacted to and assigned to either a CD4 or a CD8 class. Log10-transformed breadth and depth values were compared by one-way ANOVA with Sidak's multiple comparisons tests. TCRdb carries this immuneACCESS record with in-frame sequences only. Its versions omit some clonotypes, under half of them owing to an unresolved V gene in the studies checked, with the rest unexplained. From that table come the V and J calls and clone size; the DNA was used to work out D and trimming. In this sample the table shows roughly 200,000 clones, 90% to 95% of which occur a single time. Less than 4.5% of the sample goes to the ten largest clones.

This clonotype was obtained from an adult who received the MenACWY meningococcal vaccine as a control. The chain joins TRBV9 to TRBJ2-7; the D gene is perhaps TRBD1, from 6 matching bases. The starting material was peripheral blood, obtained 28 days after the second dose of the MenACWY control vaccine. CDR3 sequence: CASSVRAGAPYEQYF. The DNA is TGTGCCAGCAGCGTCCGGGCAGGGGCCCCCTACGAGCAGTACTTC. Supplemented by the reference TRBV9 and TRBJ2-7 proteins around the CDR3, the complete variable domain is DSGVTQTPKHLITATGQRVTLRCSPRSGDLSVYWYQQSLDQGLQFLIQYYNGEERAKGNILERFSAQQFPDLHSELNLSSLELGDSALYFCASSVRAGAPYEQYFGPGTRLTVT.